Included here is one TCR beta chain sequence, with context. These data are taken from a study of blood T cell repertoires in COVID-19. Study background: Some COVID-19 samples were acute and others convalescent; all came from the United States, Italy and Spain. PBMCs, B-cell-depleted T cells, or T cells were the source of the cDNA or gDNA that made up the material.

Per the germline V gene, CDR1 is SNHLY and CDR2 is FYNNEI. CDR3 size: 14 residues. Deletions cut 6 bases from V and 5 bases from J, with 16 bases between. The repertoire was sequenced with immunoSEQ multiplex PCR; TCRdb's copy has only in-frame clones and lacks some. In the table there are about 88,000 clones, 75% to 90% of which are singletons. Input material: peripheral blood. The chain employs TRBV2 and TRBJ2-5; a weak D match, TRBD2 (6 bases). This TCR was sampled from a man aged 80 or over with acute or convalescent COVID-19. The CDR3 here is CASSRRLVAETQYF. CDR3 DNA sequence: TGTGCCAGCAGCCGCCGACTAGTAGCGGAGACCCAGTACTTC.